This T cell receptor (beta chain) was profiled in a study of glioma-infiltrating T cells. Overall study results and limits: Tissue-blood divergence was below expectation in non-neoplastic patients, above in gliomas. Very few CDR3 sequences were shared between tissue and blood.

Turning to this clonotype: No antigen is known for it.

With 8 bases clipped from V and 5 bases from J, the junction kept 8 bases outside the gene matches. Germline V CDR1 and CDR2: MNHEY, SVGEGT. The CDR3 consists of 13 residues. TCR alpha and beta CDR3 regions were amplified from RNA using iRepertoire nested multiplex PCR. Input was 100-400 ng of tissue mRNA or PBMC total RNA. TCRdb reprocessed the multiplex PCR reads via MiXCR and lists one record per CDR3 protein. The sample yields around 100,000 distinct CDR3 sequences, 25% to 35% seen once. The V call is TRBV6-2 or TRBV6-3, the J call TRBJ2-7; TRBD1 agrees at 8 bases. Sequencing was done on a sample of glioma tissue, nonneoplastic brain tissue, or PBMCs (not recorded which). The TCR originated in a human donor with low-grade glioma or glioblastoma, undergoing nonglioma brain surgery, or in good health (not recorded which). CDR3 in DNA: TGTGCCAGCCACCCCCAGGGGGCCCACGAGCAGTACTTC. Protein product: CASHPQGAHEQYF.